Presented here are 4 T cell receptor beta chains from one specimen sequenced in a study of OX40 agonist ivuxolimab in advanced cancers. Produced via immunoSEQ multiplex PCR; TCRdb's table is partial and in-frame only. Among about 6,700 clones listed, approximately 94% were seen once. The sequencing here drew on CD4+ or CD8+ T cells sorted from blood, taken in a trial of the OX40 agonist ivuxolimab. Every receptor here comes from an adult with an advanced solid tumor such as melanoma, head and neck, liver or kidney cancer.

The V call is TRBV5-1, the J call TRBJ1-1; D not certain. Deletions cut 0 bases from V and 0 bases from J, with 6 bases between. The CDR3 extends over 14 amino acids. Germline-derived CDR1 and CDR2 are SGHRS and YFSETQ. The CDR3 region is CASSLAAVNTEAFF. The CDR3 DNA sequence: TGCGCCAGCAGCTTGGCGGCTGTGAACACTGAAGCTTTCTTT.

The rearrangement uses TRBV5-1 and TRBJ2-3; 10 nucleotides line up with TRBD1. CDR3 length: 14 residues. The V segment lost 4 bases and the J segment 5 bases; nucleotides outside the gene matches: 4. Germline CDR1 SGHRS, CDR2 YFSETQ. DNA of the CDR3: TGCGCCAGCAGCGCGGGACAGGGGATAGATACGCAGTATTTT. This sequence encodes CASSAGQGIDTQYF.

The rearrangement joins TRBV18 to TRBJ2-5, with D maybe TRBD2 (7 bases). This CDR3 has 13 residues. Germline V CDR1 and CDR2: KGHSH, LQKENI. Trimming removed 10 bases from V and 2 bases from J, with 14 bases in between. The CDR3 sequence is CATAGAGQETQYF. CDR3 nucleotides: TGTGCCACCGCGGGGGCGGGACAAGAGACCCAGTACTTC. Based on the CDR3 plus reference TRBV18 and TRBJ2-5, the full variable domain is NAGVMQNPRHLVRRRGQEARLRCSPMKGHSHVYWYRQLPEEGLKFMVYLQKENIIDESGMPKERFSAEFPKEGPSILRIQQVVRGDSAAYFCATAGAGQETQYFGPGTRLLVL.

This clone was counted a single time. V gene TRBV7-2 combines with J gene TRBJ2-5, with 9 bases lining up with TRBD2. J gave up 1 base and V 5 bases, and 2 bases lay outside the gene matches. CDR3 length equals 14 residues. The V gene's germline CDR1 is SGHTA and CDR2 FQGNSA. This CDR3 is CASSQTSGQETQYF. The CDR3 DNA reads TGTGCCAGCAGCCAGACTAGCGGCCAAGAGACCCAGTACTTC.